The next 18 T cell receptor beta chains were all read from a single sample in a study of identical twins. MiXCR, run by TCRdb on the 5' RACE reads, gives a single entry per CDR3 protein. The sample has nearly 200,000 distinct CDR3 sequences; approximately 15% are singletons. This sample also appeared in a second study, on T cells expressing NK-cell markers.

The sample consisted of CD8+ T cells sorted from blood. The receptors come from a woman between 18 and 29 years old in good health.

V gene TRBV11-2 combines with J gene TRBJ2-7, with TRBD2 matching 9 bases. J lost 2 bases, V lost 3 bases, and 2 bases had no gene match. The CDR3 extends over 14 amino acids. Per germline, CDR1 SGHAT and CDR2 FQNNGV. CDR3 protein: CASSFGGRAYEQYF. In DNA form, the CDR3 reads TGTGCCAGCAGCTTTGGCGGGAGGGCCTACGAGCAGTACTTC.

This clonotype appeared once. The rearrangement joins TRBV7-9 to TRBJ2-1; D may be TRBD2 (5 bases). V was clipped by 8 bases and J by 0 bases, with 14 bases between them. This CDR3 region has 15 residues. Germline lookup yields CDR1 SEHNR and CDR2 FQNEAQ (reference sequence). CDR3 in DNA: TGTGCCAGCCAAGTCGGTGGGAGCTCCTACAATGAGCAGTTCTTC. This translates into CASQVGGSSYNEQFF.

This clonotype was detected a few times. The chain combines TRBV7-9 with TRBJ2-1, with 7 bases matching TRBD1. The CDR3 is 14 amino acids. V was clipped by 5 bases and J by 9 bases; unmatched bases: 10. Per the germline V gene, CDR1 is SEHNR and CDR2 is FQNEAQ (reference sequence). The CDR3 loop reads CASSPPVPGGEQFF. The CDR3 bases are TGTGCCAGCAGCCCCCCGGTCCCAGGGGGTGAGCAGTTCTTC.

This clonotype was observed a handful of times. The chain uses TRBV11-2 and TRBJ2-6; TRBD2 matches at 7 bases. This CDR3 contains 15 residues. Germline CDR1 and CDR2: SGHAT and FQNNGV. The J segment lost 2 bases and the V segment lost 7 bases, leaving 5 bases of the junction unmatched. In DNA, the CDR3 is TGTGCCAGCACCCCGGGGGGTACTGGGGCCAACGTCCTGACTTTC. This encodes CASTPGGTGANVLTF.

The chain is built from TRBV11-3 and TRBJ2-3; no definite D call. Per germline, CDR1 SGHNT and CDR2 YENEEA. This CDR3 region has 15 residues. V lost 0 bases, J lost 3 bases, and 10 bases lay in between. The CDR3 spells CASSLDQRVTDTQYF. In DNA form, the CDR3 reads TGTGCCAGCAGCTTAGATCAAAGGGTTACAGATACGCAGTATTTT.

This clonotype came up a few times. DNA for the CDR3: TGTGCCAGCAGCTTAGGTTTTGCGAGCAATCAGCCCCAGCATTTT. Protein: CASSLGFASNQPQHF. This chain connects TRBV7-2 to TRBJ1-5; no firm D call. Per the germline V gene, CDR1 is SGHTA and CDR2 is FQGNSA. The CDR3 has 15 amino acids. Trimming removed 1 base at V and 1 base at J, with 8 bases between.

The sample holds a few counts of this clonotype. The chain uses TRBV2 and TRBJ2-1; TRBD1 matches 9 bases. Germline CDR1 and CDR2: SNHLY and FYNNEI. V was clipped by 2 bases and J by 3 bases; unmatched bases: 5. The CDR3 runs to 16 residues. The CDR3 sequence is CASSESRDRDYNEQFF. In DNA, the CDR3 is TGTGCCAGCAGTGAAAGCCGGGACAGGGACTACAATGAGCAGTTCTTC. Supplemented by reference TRBV2 and TRBJ2-1, the full variable domain reads EPEVTQTPSHQVTQMGQEVILRCVPISNHLYFYWYRQILGQKVEFLVSFYNNEISEKSEIFDDQFSVERPDGSNFTLKIRSTKLEDSAMYFCASSESRDRDYNEQFFGPGTRLTVL.

This clonotype was seen a few times. The V gene is TRBV29-1, the J gene TRBJ2-7; TRBD1 is a possible D gene (6 bases). Between the trimmed V and J ends, which lost 4 bases and 2 bases, there was a span of 15 bases. The germline V gene has CDR1 SQVTM and CDR2 ANQGSEA. The CDR3 contains 14 residues. The CDR3 region is CSVGTASPPYEQYF. The CDR3 DNA follows: TGCAGCGTTGGGACAGCTAGTCCACCCTACGAGCAGTACTTC.

In this sample, this clonotype turned up a few times. The chain combines TRBV5-1 with TRBJ2-7, with a tentative D call TRBD1 (5 bases). Deletions cut 2 bases from V and 4 bases from J, with 13 bases between. The germline gives CDR1 SGHRS, CDR2 YFSETQ. CDR3 size: 14 residues. CDR3 bases: TGCGCCAGCAGCTTATGGGGCAGGACGTACGAGCAGTACTTC. Encoded protein: CASSLWGRTYEQYF.

The DNA of the CDR3 is TGTGCCAGCAGTTACTGGGCAGGGAGGGGCAATGAGCAGTTCTTC. It encodes CASSYWAGRGNEQFF. This sequence joins TRBV6-2 or TRBV6-3 and TRBJ2-1; TRBD2 agrees at 7 bases. The V gene end was trimmed by 1 base and the J gene end by 6 bases; junction bases not matched to a gene: 6. This CDR3 comprises 15 residues. The V gene's germline CDR1 is MNHEY and CDR2 SVGEGT.

This clonotype occurred a few times. The gene calls are TRBV7-2 and TRBJ1-2; TRBD1 might be the D (6 bases). CDR3 length equals 14 residues. The germline V gene has CDR1 SGHTA and CDR2 FQGNSA. Trimming took 6 bases from V and 4 from J, leaving 15 bases between them. The CDR3 DNA follows: TGTGCCAGCAGAGGCGGGGGCGTAAGCTATGGCTACACCTTC. Amino acids: CASRGGGVSYGYTF. The variable domain in full, completed from reference TRBV7-2 and TRBJ1-2, reads GAGVSQSPSNKVTEKGKDVELRCDPISGHTALYWYRQSLGQGLEFLIYFQGNSAPDKSGLPSDRFSAERTGGSVSTLTIQRTQQEDSAVYLCASRGGGVSYGYTFGSGTRLTVV.

This clonotype was seen only a few times. The rearrangement links TRBV7-8 to TRBJ2-7, with D unclear. Germline loops: CDR1 SGHVS, CDR2 FQNEAQ. The CDR3 is 16 residues long. V was clipped by 2 bases and J by 0 bases, with 14 bases between them. CDR3 protein: CASSLFGTSSSYEQYF. CDR3 in DNA: TGTGCCAGCAGCTTATTCGGAACCTCCAGCTCCTACGAGCAGTACTTC.

This clonotype was recorded a few times. CDR3 loop: CASNMDRSSTDTQYF. The CDR3 nucleotides read TGTGCCAGTAATATGGACCGGAGCAGCACAGATACGCAGTATTTT. V gene TRBV19 combines with J gene TRBJ2-3, with unresolved D. Germline V CDR1 and CDR2: LNHDA, SQIVND (reference sequence). The CDR3 is 15 residues long. The V gene lost 7 bases and the J gene lost 0 bases, with 14 bases spanning the gap. Drawing the rest from reference TRBV19 and TRBJ2-3, the complete variable domain is DGGITQSPKYLFRKEGQNVTLSCEQNLNHDAMYWYRQDPGQGLRLIYYSQIVNDFQKGDIAEGYSVSREKKESFPLTVTSAQKNPTAFYLCASNMDRSSTDTQYFGPGTRLTVL.

This clonotype was observed at least ten times. V usage is TRBV4-3 and J usage is TRBJ2-1; 7 nucleotides match TRBD2. The V gene's germline CDR1 is LGHNA and CDR2 YSLEER. Trimming at V came to 4 bases and at J to 8 bases, leaving 14 bases not matched to a gene. The CDR3 sequence is 16 residues long. In DNA form, the CDR3 reads TGCGCCAGCAGCCCCGTTCCAGGACTAGAGGTCGATGAGCAGTTCTTC. This translates into CASSPVPGLEVDEQFF.

This clonotype was found a few times. The chain uses TRBV12-2 and TRBJ1-5; TRBD1, as called in the table, went unchecked against the DNA. TRBV12-2 is recorded as a pseudogene. The CDR3 consists of 16 residues. CDR3: CASRLAPGVCNQPQHF. CDR3 bases: TGTGCAAGTCGCTTAGCCCCAGGGGTGTGTAATCAGCCCCAGCATTTT.

This clonotype was detected only a few times. V gene TRBV7-2 combines with J gene TRBJ2-7, with D maybe TRBD2 (6 bases). V was pared by 4 bases and J by 1 base, with 11 bases between. Germline CDR1 is SGHTA and CDR2 is FQGNSA. The CDR3 extends over 14 amino acids. CDR3 bases: TGTGCCAGCAGCTCCGTGAGCGGGTCCTACGAGCAGTACTTC. The encoded protein is CASSSVSGSYEQYF.

V gene TRBV7-8 combines with J gene TRBJ2-7, with 9 nucleotides matching TRBD1. After removal of 5 bases from V and 3 bases from J, the junction contained 5 bases not matched to a gene. The germline CDR1 and CDR2 sequences are SGHVS and FQNEAQ. The CDR3 is 14 amino acids. The CDR3 bases are TGTGCCAGCAGCCATGGACAGGGGTTCTACGAGCAGTACTTC. Its protein is CASSHGQGFYEQYF.

The V and J genes are TRBV13 and TRBJ2-7, with unresolved D. Germline CDR1 is PRHDT and CDR2 is FYEKMQ (reference sequence). V lost 0 bases to trimming and J lost 6 bases, with 9 bases between them. CDR3 size: 13 residues. As DNA, the CDR3 is TGTGCCAGCAGCTTAGGTAGTAGTACCGAGCAGTACTTC. Its translation: CASSLGSSTEQYF.